Given below is one T cell receptor (beta chain) in context. V gave up 0 bases and J gave up 3 bases, with 6 bases separating them. This CDR3 region has 13 residues. The germline V gene encodes CDR1 MNHEY and CDR2 SVGAGI. The data were obtained in a study of cytomegalovirus exposure and HLA in healthy donors. PCR amplification relied on 60 Vbeta primers (plus 13 Jbeta primers). Original processing notes: The authors later counted 70 million to 85 million unique TCR beta chains, roughly 10 million of them shared. The method was immunoSEQ multiplex PCR; TCRdb's version includes in-frame clones alone and lacks a portion of them. That table is the source of V, J and clone size, and D and trimming were worked out from the DNA. Here the sample spans around 150,000 clones, roughly 75% being singletons.

This chain uses TRBV6-5 with TRBJ2-7; no clear D gene. This clonotype was sampled from a man younger than 35 in good health and CMV-seropositive. The sequencing sample was made of PBMCs. The CDR3 coding sequence is TGTGCCAGCAGTTACTCGAACTACTACGAGCAGTACTTC. This gives the protein CASSYSNYYEQYF.